This record concerns one TCR beta chain sequence. The antigen remains unidentified. Assay: immunoSEQ multiplex PCR; the TCRdb copy retains only in-frame clones and omits some. Altogether fewer than 45,000 clones are present, under 95% being singletons, with the ten largest covering 2.3%. The data belong to a study of graft-versus-host responses after intestinal transplantation. About the study: Isolated intestinal, liver-intestinal, or multivisceral transplants had been given to the recipients. Study outcomes and limitations: Recipient marrow harbored GvH clones, some of which surfaced first in ileum or blood. Early post-transplant HvG declines showed an association with peak circulating GvH clone levels. Subjects displaying graft-donor T cell macrochimerism possessed elevated graft-versus-host to host-versus-graft clonal ratios inside allografts.

Germline CDR1 is SGDLS and CDR2 is YYNGEE. Trimming cost V 4 bases and J 3 bases; bases outside gene matches: 8. CDR3 length equals 16 residues. The V and J genes are TRBV9 and TRBJ2-4; TRBD1 agrees at 9 bases. Sequenced here: PBMCs, sampled 314 days after intestinal transplant. The sequence came from a human patient who received an intestinal transplant, so some T cells may come from the graft donor. The CDR3 DNA follows: TGTGCCAGCAGCCCACGGACAGGGGTTTTCAAAAACATTCAGTACTTC. Amino acid sequence: CASSPRTGVFKNIQYF.